Below are 9 T cell receptor beta chains sequenced from a single sample in a study of blood T cell repertoires in COVID-19. TCRdb keeps only in-frame clones here, not all; method: immunoSEQ multiplex PCR. The profile shows 100,000 to 120,000 clones, roughly 85% of them singletons. Sequenced sample: peripheral blood. These TCRs come from a human donor in a cohort sampled during active COVID-19.

This clone was counted once. The chain carries TRBV3-1 (or the pseudogene TRBV3-2) and TRBJ2-4, with D possibly matching TRBD2 (5 bases). Trimming cost V 5 bases and J 8 bases, with 13 bases left between them. Germline CDR1 reads LGHDT; CDR2 reads YNNKEL (reference sequence). This CDR3 has 13 amino acids. CDR3 amino acids: CASSVVMEDIQYF. In nucleotides, the CDR3 is TGTGCCAGCAGCGTGGTGATGGAGGACATTCAGTACTTC.

J is TRBJ2-3 and V is TRBV6-1; TRBD2 aligns across 7 bases. This CDR3 has 17 residues. Germline V gene lookup returns CDR1 MNHNS and CDR2 SASEGT. J was trimmed by 1 base and V by 4 bases; bases with no gene match: 11. CDR3 DNA: TGTGCCAGCAGTGGTCTGGGGACTACCTTTCGCACAGATACGCAGTATTTT. The encoded protein is CASSGLGTTFRTDTQYF.

The chain employs TRBV6-5 and TRBJ2-7; a possible D gene is TRBD2 (6 bases). The CDR3 sequence is 11 residues long. Trimming took 9 bases from V and 1 from J, leaving 7 bases between them. CDR1 is MNHEY, CDR2 SVGAGI, per germline. CDR3 region: CASRGSYEQYF. DNA of the CDR3: TGTGCCAGTCGGGGGTCCTACGAGCAGTACTTC.

The genes are TRBV5-1 and TRBJ2-5, with 10 nucleotides matching TRBD2. Losses at the gene ends were 0 bases for V and 4 bases for J; bases not matched to a gene: 9. The CDR3 runs 17 residues. The germline gives CDR1 SGHRS, CDR2 YFSETQ. In DNA, the CDR3 is TGCGCCAGCAGCTTGGAGGGGGCTAGCGGGGGTCGAGAGACCCAGTACTTC. It translates to CASSLEGASGGRETQYF.

Here the CDR3 reads CSAGQPNTIYF. The CDR3 DNA follows: TGCAGTGCCGGACAGCCCAACACCATATATTTT. J is TRBJ1-3 and V is TRBV20-1, with D maybe TRBD1 (6 bases). The CDR3 totals 11 residues. Trimming stripped 6 bases from V and 7 bases from J, with 10 bases between. Germline CDR1 is DFQATT and CDR2 is SNEGSKA (reference sequence).

The chain uses TRBV20-1 and TRBJ2-5; the D is unclear. Between the trimmed V and J ends, which lost 3 bases and 2 bases, there was a span of 7 bases. In germline, CDR1 is DFQATT, CDR2 SNEGSKA (reference sequence). The CDR3 covers 12 residues. The DNA for the CDR3 is TGCAGTGCTAGTTGGCAACAAGAGACCCAGTACTTC. Translating gives CSASWQQETQYF.

The count of this clone is one. The chain employs TRBV7-9 and TRBJ1-2; 7 bases map to TRBD1. J was trimmed by 14 bases and V by 4 bases; bases with no gene match: 7. The CDR3 is made up of 11 amino acids. Germline V gene sequence: CDR1 SEHNR, CDR2 FQNEAQ (reference sequence). CDR3: CASSSDRAGTF. The CDR3 nucleotides read TGTGCCAGCAGCTCCGACAGGGCCGGGACCTTC.

The chain has TRBV18 and TRBJ1-1, with 8 bases lining up with TRBD1. Unmatched junction bases numbered 4, after V lost 3 bases and J lost 1 base. The CDR3 has 15 residues. Germline V gene lookup returns CDR1 KGHSH and CDR2 LQKENI. CDR3 sequence: CASSPRTGGNTEAFF. In nucleotides, the CDR3 is TGTGCCAGCTCACCCAGAACAGGGGGGAACACTGAAGCTTTCTTT.

This chain connects TRBV25-1 to TRBJ2-3, with a tentative D call TRBD2 (7 bases). Germline-derived CDR1 and CDR2 are MGHDK and SYGVNS. This CDR3 comprises 17 residues. The V end lost 3 bases, the J end lost 0 bases, and 16 bases lay between the germline ends. CDR3 in DNA: TGTGCCAGCAGTGATTTTGGCGGGGGCCCTAGCACAGATACGCAGTATTTT. Encoded protein: CASSDFGGGPSTDTQYF.